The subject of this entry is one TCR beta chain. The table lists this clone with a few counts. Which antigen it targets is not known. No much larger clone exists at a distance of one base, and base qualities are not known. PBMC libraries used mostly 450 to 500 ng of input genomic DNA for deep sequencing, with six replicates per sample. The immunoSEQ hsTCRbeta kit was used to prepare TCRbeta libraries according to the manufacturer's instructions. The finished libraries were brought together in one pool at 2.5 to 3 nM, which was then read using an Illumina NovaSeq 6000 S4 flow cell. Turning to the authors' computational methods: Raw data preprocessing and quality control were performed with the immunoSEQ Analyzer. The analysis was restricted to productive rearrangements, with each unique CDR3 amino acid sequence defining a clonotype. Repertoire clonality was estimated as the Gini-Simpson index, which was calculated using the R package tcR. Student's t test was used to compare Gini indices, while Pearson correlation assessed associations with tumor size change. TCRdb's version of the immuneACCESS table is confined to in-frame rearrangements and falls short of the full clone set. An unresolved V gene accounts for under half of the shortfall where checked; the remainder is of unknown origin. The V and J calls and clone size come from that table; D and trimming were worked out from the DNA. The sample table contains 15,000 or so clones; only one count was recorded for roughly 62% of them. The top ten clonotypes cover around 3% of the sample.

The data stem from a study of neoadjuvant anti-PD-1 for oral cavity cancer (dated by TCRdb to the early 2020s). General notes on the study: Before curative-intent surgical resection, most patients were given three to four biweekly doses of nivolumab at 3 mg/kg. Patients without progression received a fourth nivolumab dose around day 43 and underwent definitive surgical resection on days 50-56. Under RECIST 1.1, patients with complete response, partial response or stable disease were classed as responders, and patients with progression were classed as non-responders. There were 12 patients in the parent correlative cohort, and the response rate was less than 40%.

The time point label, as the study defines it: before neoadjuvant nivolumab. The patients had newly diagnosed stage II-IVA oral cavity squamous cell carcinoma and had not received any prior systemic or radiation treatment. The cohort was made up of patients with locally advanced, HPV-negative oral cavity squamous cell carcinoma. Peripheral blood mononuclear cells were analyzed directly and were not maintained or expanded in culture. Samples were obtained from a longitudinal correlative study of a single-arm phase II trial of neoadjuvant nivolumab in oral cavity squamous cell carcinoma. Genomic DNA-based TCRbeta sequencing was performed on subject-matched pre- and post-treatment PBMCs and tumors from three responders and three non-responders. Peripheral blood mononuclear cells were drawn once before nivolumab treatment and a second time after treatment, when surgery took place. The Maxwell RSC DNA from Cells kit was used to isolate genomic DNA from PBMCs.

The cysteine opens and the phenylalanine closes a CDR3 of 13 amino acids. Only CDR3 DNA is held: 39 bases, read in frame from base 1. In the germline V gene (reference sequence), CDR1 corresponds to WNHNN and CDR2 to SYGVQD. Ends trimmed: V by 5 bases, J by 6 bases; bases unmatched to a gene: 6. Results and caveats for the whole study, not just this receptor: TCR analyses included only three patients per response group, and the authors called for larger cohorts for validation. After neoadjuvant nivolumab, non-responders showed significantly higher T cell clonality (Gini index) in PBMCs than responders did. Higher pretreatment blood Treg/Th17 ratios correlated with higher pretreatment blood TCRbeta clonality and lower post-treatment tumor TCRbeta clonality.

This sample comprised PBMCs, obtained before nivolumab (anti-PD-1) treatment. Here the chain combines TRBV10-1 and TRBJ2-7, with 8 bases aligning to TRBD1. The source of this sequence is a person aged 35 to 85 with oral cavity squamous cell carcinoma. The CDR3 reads CASSSQGDAEQYF. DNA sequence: TGCGCCAGCAGTTCACAGGGGGACGCCGAGCAGTACTTC.